This TCR beta chain was obtained from a study of cytomegalovirus exposure and HLA in healthy donors. Donors were nominally healthy when sampled, though unrecorded immune exposures were likely. In regard to this clone: Its cognate antigen is unknown.

With 60 Vbeta and 13 Jbeta primers, the PCR was carried out. Clones were read by immunoSEQ multiplex PCR, and TCRdb kept only the in-frame ones, dropping some. The table has roughly 120,000 clones, 77% seen once; the top ten hold around 13%. Study findings and constraints: Some V segments (TRBV6-2 and TRBV6-3 among them) were excluded as indistinguishable. It was 160 or so TCR beta chains that were listed as cytomegalovirus-associated.

The germline V and J ends were trimmed by 2 bases and 6 bases, with 7 bases remaining between them. This CDR3 contains 12 residues. Per the germline V gene, CDR1 is MDHEN and CDR2 is SYDVKM. The sequence was obtained from a woman in her thirties or forties in good health and CMV-seropositive. The sequenced material came from PBMCs. The chain uses TRBV28 and TRBJ1-1; D might be TRBD1 (5 bases). For the CDR3, the DNA is TGTGCCAGCAGTTTAGCAGGGTCTGAAGCTTTCTTT. It yields the protein CASSLAGSEAFF.